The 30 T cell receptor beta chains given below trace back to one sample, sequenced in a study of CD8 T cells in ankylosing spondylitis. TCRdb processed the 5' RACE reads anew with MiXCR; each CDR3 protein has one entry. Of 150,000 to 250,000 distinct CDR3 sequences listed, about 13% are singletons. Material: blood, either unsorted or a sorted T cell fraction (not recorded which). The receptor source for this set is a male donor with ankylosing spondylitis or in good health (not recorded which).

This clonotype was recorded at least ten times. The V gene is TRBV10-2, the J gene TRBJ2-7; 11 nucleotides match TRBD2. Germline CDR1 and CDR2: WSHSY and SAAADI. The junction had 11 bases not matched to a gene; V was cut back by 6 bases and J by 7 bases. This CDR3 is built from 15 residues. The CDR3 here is CASSPRLAGLTEQYF. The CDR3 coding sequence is TGCGCCAGCAGCCCCCGACTAGCGGGATTAACGGAGCAGTACTTC.

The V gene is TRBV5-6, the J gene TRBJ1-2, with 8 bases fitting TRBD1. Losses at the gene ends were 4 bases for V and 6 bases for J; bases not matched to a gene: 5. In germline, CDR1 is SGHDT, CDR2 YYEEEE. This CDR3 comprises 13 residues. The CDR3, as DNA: TGTGCCAGCAGCCCTGGACAGGGCCATGGCTACACCTTC. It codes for CASSPGQGHGYTF.

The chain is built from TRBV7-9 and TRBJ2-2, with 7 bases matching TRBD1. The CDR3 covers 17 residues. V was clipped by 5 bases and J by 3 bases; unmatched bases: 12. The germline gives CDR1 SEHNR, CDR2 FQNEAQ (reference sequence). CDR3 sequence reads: CASSPRMGQSYTGELFF. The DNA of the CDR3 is TGTGCCAGCAGCCCTCGGATGGGACAGAGCTACACCGGGGAGCTGTTTTTT.

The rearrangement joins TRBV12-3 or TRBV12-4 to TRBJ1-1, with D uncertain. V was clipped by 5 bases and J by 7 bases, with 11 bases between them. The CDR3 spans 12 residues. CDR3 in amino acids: CASSPGVHEAFF. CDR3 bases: TGTGCCAGCAGTCCCGGGGTCCATGAAGCTTTCTTT.

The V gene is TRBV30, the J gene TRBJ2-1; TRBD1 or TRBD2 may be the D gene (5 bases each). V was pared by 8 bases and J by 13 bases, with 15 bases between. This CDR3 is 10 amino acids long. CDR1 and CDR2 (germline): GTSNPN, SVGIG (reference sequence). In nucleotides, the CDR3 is TGTGCCCACGGGGAAGGGGATCAGTTCTTC. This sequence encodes CAHGEGDQFF. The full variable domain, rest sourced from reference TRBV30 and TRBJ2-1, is SQTIHQWPATLVQPVGSPLSLECTVEGTSNPNLYWYRQAAGRGLQLLFYSVGIGQISSEVPQNLSASRPQDRQFILSSKKLLLSDSGFYLCAHGEGDQFFGPGTRLTVL.

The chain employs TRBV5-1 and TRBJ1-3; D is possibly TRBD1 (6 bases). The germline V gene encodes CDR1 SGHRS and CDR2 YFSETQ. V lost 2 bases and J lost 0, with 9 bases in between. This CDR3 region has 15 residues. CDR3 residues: CASSLSQGSGNTIYF. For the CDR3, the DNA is TGCGCCAGCAGCTTATCACAGGGCTCTGGAAACACCATATATTTT.

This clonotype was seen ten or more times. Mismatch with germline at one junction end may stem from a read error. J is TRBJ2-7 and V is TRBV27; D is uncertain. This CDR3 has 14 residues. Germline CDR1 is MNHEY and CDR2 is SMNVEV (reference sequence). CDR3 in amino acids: CASSFAGSSYEQYF. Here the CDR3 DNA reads TGCGCCAGCAGCTTCGCCGGAAGCTCCTACGAGCAGTACTTC.

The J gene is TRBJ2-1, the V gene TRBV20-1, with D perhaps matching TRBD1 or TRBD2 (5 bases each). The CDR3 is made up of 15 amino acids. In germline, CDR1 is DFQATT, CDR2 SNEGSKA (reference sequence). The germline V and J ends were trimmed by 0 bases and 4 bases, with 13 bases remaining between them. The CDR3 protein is CSARDRDGIYNEQFF. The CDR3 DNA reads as TGCAGTGCTAGAGATAGGGACGGGATTTACAATGAGCAGTTCTTC.

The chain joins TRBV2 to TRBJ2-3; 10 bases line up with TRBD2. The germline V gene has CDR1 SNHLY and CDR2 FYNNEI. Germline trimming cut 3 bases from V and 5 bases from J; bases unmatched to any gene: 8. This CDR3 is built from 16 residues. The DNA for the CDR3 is TGTGCCAGCAGTGATTGGCTAGCGGGAGTCGGAGATACGCAGTATTTT. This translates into CASSDWLAGVGDTQYF.

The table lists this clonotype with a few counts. DNA of the CDR3: TGCAGCGTTGCAGGTCTCCTAGCGATGGGCACAGATACGCAGTATTTT. Translation gives CSVAGLLAMGTDTQYF. The chain joins TRBV29-1 to TRBJ2-3, with a possible D match to TRBD2 (6 bases). The V end lost 4 bases, the J end lost 1 base, and 18 bases lay between the germline ends. CDR1 and CDR2 (germline): SQVTM, ANQGSEA. This CDR3 contains 16 residues.

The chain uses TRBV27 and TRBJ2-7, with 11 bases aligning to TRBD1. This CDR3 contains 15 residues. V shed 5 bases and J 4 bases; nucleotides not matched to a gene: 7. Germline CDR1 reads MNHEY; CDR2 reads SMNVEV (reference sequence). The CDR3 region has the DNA TGTGCCAGCAGTACCCGGACAGGGGGCTTATACGAGCAGTACTTC. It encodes CASSTRTGGLYEQYF.

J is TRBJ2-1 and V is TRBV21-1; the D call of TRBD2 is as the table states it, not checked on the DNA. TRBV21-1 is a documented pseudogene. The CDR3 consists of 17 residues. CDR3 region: CASTLSSRAQKYNELFF. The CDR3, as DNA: TGTGCCAGCACCCTATCGTCGAGAGCCCAGAAATACAATGAGCTGTTCTTC.

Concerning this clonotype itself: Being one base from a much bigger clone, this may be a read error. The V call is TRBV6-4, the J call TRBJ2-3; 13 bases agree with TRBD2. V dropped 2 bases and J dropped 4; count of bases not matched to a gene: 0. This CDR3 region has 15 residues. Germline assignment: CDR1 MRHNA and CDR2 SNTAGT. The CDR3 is CASSDGLAGADTQYF. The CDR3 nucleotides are TGTGCCAGCAGTGACGGACTAGCGGGAGCAGATACGCAGTATTTT.

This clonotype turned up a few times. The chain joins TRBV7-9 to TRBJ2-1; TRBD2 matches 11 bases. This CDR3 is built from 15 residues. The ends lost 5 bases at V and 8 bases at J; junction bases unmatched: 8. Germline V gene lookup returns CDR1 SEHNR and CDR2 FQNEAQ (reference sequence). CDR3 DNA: TGTGCCAGCAGCCCAGAGCCTAGCGGGAGGTATGAGCAGTTCTTC. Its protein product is CASSPEPSGRYEQFF.

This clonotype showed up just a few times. CDR3 loop: CASSLDTSATQYF. The CDR3 DNA sequence: TGTGCCAGCAGCTTGGACACTTCGGCGACCCAGTACTTC. This chain connects TRBV12-3 or TRBV12-4 to TRBJ2-5, with D possibly being TRBD1 (5 bases). V lost 6 bases and J lost 7, with 15 bases in between. The CDR3 extends over 13 amino acids.

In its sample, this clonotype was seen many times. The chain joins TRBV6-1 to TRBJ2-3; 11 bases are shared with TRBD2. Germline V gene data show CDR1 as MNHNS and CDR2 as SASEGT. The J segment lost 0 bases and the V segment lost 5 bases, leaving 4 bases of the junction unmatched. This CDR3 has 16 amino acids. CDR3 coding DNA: TGTGCCAGCAGTCGACTAGCGGGGTTTAGCACAGATACGCAGTATTTT. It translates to CASSRLAGFSTDTQYF.

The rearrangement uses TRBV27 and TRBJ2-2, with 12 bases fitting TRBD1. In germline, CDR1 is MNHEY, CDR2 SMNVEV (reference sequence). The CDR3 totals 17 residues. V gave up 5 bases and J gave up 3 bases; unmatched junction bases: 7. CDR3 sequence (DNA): TGTGCCAGCAGTCTGGGGACAGGGGGCTTTTACACCGGGGAGCTGTTTTTT. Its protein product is CASSLGTGGFYTGELFF.

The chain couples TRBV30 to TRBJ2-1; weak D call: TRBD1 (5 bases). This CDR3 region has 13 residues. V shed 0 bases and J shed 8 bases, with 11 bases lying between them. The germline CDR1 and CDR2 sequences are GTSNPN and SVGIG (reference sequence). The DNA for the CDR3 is TGTGCCTGGAGTGTAGGGGTCGGGTATGAGCAGTTCTTC. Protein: CAWSVGVGYEQFF. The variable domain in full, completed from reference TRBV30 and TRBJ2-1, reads SQTIHQWPATLVQPVGSPLSLECTVEGTSNPNLYWYRQAAGRGLQLLFYSVGIGQISSEVPQNLSASRPQDRQFILSSKKLLLSDSGFYLCAWSVGVGYEQFFGPGTRLTVL.

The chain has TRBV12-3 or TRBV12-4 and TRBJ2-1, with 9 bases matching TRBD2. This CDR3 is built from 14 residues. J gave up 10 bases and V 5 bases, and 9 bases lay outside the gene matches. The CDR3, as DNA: TGTGCCAGCAGTCTCCAAGCGGGGGGAGGAGAGCAGTTCTTC. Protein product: CASSLQAGGGEQFF.

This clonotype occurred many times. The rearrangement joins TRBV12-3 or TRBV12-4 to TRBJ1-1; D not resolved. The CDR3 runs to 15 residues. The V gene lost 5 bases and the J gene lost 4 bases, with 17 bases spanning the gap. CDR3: CASSPHRVEGTEAFF. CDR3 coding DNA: TGTGCCAGCAGTCCCCACCGGGTGGAGGGCACTGAAGCTTTCTTT.

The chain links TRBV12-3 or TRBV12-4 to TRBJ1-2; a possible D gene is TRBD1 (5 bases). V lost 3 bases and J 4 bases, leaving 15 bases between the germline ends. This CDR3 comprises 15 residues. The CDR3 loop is CASSFGTFLSYGYTF. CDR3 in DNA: TGTGCCAGCAGTTTTGGGACCTTTTTAAGCTATGGCTACACCTTC.

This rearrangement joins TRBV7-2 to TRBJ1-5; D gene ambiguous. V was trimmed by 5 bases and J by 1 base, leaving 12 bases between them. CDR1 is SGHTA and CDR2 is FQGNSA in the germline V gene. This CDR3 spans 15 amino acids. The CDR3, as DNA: TGTGCCAGCAGCGCCCTGGGAGGGAGCAATCAGCCCCAGCATTTT. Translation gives CASSALGGSNQPQHF.

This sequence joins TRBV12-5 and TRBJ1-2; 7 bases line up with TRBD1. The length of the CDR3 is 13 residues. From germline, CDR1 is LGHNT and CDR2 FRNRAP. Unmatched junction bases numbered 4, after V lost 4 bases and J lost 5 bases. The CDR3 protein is CASGSGTVYGYTF. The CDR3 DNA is TGTGCTAGTGGTTCCGGGACAGTTTATGGCTACACCTTC.

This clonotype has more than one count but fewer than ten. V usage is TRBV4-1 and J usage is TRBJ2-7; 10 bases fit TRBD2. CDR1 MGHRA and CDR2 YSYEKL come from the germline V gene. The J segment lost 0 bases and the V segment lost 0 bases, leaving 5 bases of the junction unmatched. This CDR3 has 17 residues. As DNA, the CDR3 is TGCGCCAGCAGCCAAGATGCGAGCGGGGGGGCCTCCTACGAGCAGTACTTC. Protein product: CASSQDASGGASYEQYF.

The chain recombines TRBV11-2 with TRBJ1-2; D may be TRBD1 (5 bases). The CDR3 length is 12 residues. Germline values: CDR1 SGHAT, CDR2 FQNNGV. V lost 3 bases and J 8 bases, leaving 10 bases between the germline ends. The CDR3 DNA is TGTGCCAGCAGCTTGAGAGGGGTAGGCTACACCTTC. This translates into CASSLRGVGYTF.

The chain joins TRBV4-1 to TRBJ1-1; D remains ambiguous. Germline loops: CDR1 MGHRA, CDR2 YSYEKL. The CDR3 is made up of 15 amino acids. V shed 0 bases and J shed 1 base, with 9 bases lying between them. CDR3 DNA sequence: TGCGCCAGCAGCCAAGAATCCGAGAAGAACACTGAAGCTTTCTTT. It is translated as CASSQESEKNTEAFF.

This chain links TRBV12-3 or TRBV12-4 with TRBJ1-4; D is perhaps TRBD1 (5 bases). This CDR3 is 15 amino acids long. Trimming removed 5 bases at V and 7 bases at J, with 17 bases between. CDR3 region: CASSDGTHGSEKLFF. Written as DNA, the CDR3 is TGTGCCAGCAGTGACGGGACTCACGGTAGTGAAAAACTGTTTTTT.

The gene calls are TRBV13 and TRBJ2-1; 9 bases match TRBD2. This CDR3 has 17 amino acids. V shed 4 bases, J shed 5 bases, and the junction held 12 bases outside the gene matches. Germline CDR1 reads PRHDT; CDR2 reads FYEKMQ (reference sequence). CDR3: CASSSVAGGIGNNEQFF. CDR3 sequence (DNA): TGTGCCAGCAGCTCCGTGGCGGGAGGGATCGGAAACAATGAGCAGTTCTTC.

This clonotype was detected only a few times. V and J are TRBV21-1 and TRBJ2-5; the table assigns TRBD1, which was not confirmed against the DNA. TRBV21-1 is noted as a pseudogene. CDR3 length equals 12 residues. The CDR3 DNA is TGTGCCAGCCCCCCCGTCCCGATAGGCCAGTACTTC. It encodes CASPPVPIGQYF.

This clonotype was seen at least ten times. The CDR3 DNA is TGCAGCGTTGAGGGTCAGGGGAACTACGAGCAGTACTTC. This codes for CSVEGQGNYEQYF. This chain uses TRBV29-1 with TRBJ2-7; a possible D gene is TRBD1 (6 bases). From germline, CDR1 is SQVTM and CDR2 ANQGSEA. CDR3 length equals 13 residues. Trimming left V 3 bases short and J 3 bases short, with 12 bases between.